The rows below give T cell receptor beta chains drawn from one sample of a study of Graves' ophthalmopathy and Graves' hyperthyroidism. One entry per CDR3 protein, called by TCRdb with MiXCR from the multiplex PCR reads. Counted here are some 400,000 distinct CDR3 sequences, about 16% occurring once; the ten biggest clones make up 1.6%. Sequencing input: peripheral blood. These receptors were collected from a woman between 18 and 29 years old with Graves' ophthalmopathy. Each CDR3 is given with its conserved first and last residue. A D gene is named only where the DNA matches it firmly. For some rows the clone size is stated as once, few or many, or as a class when expanded; others skip it.

CDR3 protein: CATSDPGPKTQYF
CDR3 DNA: TGTGCCACCAGTGATCCGGGACCCAAGACCCAGTACTTC
D gene: .
clone size: many
J gene: TRBJ2-5
V gene: TRBV24-1

CDR3 protein: CASSPDKNTEAFF
CDR3 DNA: TGTGCCAGCAGCCCGGACAAGAACACTGAAGCTTTCTTT
D gene: .
clone size: many
J gene: TRBJ1-1
V gene: TRBV9

CDR3 protein: CASSPPQGSPGELFF
CDR3 DNA: TGTGCCAGTAGTCCGCCACAGGGGTCCCCCGGGGAGCTGTTTTTT
D gene: TRBD1
clone size: many
J gene: TRBJ2-2
V gene: TRBV19

CDR3 protein: CASSTIGYGYTF
CDR3 DNA: TGTGCCAGCAGTACCATAGGATACGGCTACACCTTC
D gene: .
clone size: .
J gene: TRBJ1-2
V gene: TRBV6-1

CDR3 protein: CASSYNRVAPLHF
CDR3 DNA: TGTGCCAGCAGTTATAATCGGGTAGCACCCCTCCACTTT
D gene: .
clone size: .
J gene: TRBJ1-6
V gene: TRBV12-3/TRBV12-4

CDR3 protein: CASSLSRNYEQYF
CDR3 DNA: TGTGCCAGCAGCTTAAGTAGAAACTACGAGCAGTACTTC
D gene: .
clone size: many
J gene: TRBJ2-7
V gene: TRBV7-2

CDR3 protein: CATSRDRGLGDPGELFF
CDR3 DNA: TGTGCCACCAGCAGAGATCGGGGCCTGGGGGATCCCGGGGAGCTGTTTTTT
D gene: .
clone size: few
J gene: TRBJ2-2
V gene: TRBV15

CDR3 protein: CASSPTSGSSANTGELFF
CDR3 DNA: TGTGCCAGCTCACCGACTAGCGGGAGTTCAGCGAACACCGGGGAGCTGTTTTTT
D gene: TRBD2
clone size: .
J gene: TRBJ2-2
V gene: TRBV18

CDR3 protein: CASSPTFPQGFMSYEQYF
CDR3 DNA: TGTGCCAGCTCACCAACATTCCCCCAGGGGTTTATGTCCTACGAGCAGTACTTC
D gene: .
clone size: many
J gene: TRBJ2-7
V gene: TRBV18

CDR3 protein: CASSAATGILFVFF
CDR3 DNA: TGTGCCAGCAGTGCGGCGACAGGGATCCTCTTTGTTTTCTTT
D gene: TRBD1
clone size: few
J gene: TRBJ1-1
V gene: TRBV6-1

CDR3 protein: CASSLDAGAPAGYTF
CDR3 DNA: TGTGCCAGCAGCTTAGACGCAGGGGCGCCCGCTGGCTACACCTTC
D gene: .
clone size: many
J gene: TRBJ1-2
V gene: TRBV7-2

CDR3 protein: CASKYGESYEQYF
CDR3 DNA: TGTGCCAGCAAGTACGGGGAATCGTACGAGCAGTACTTC
D gene: .
clone size: many
J gene: TRBJ2-7
V gene: TRBV28

CDR3 protein: CASSRGLAGAYEQYF
CDR3 DNA: TGTGCCAGCAGCCGAGGGCTAGCGGGCGCCTACGAGCAGTACTTC
D gene: TRBD2
clone size: medium-sized
J gene: TRBJ2-7
V gene: TRBV6-2/TRBV6-3

CDR3 protein: CASSRPYRGIYEQYF
CDR3 DNA: TGTGCCAGCAGCCGCCCTTACAGGGGGATCTACGAGCAGTACTTC
D gene: TRBD1
clone size: many
J gene: TRBJ2-7
V gene: TRBV12-3/TRBV12-4

CDR3 protein: CSVGGQGVPGELFF
CDR3 DNA: TGCAGCGTTGGCGGACAGGGTGTACCCGGGGAGCTGTTTTTT
D gene: TRBD1
clone size: many
J gene: TRBJ2-2
V gene: TRBV29-1

CDR3 protein: CASSLYPPTPRRYEQYF
CDR3 DNA: TGTGCCAGCAGTCTCTACCCCCCGACCCCCCGTCGGTACGAGCAGTACTTC
D gene: .
clone size: many
J gene: TRBJ2-7
V gene: TRBV28

CDR3 protein: CASRRYRDRVGQPQHF
CDR3 DNA: TGTGCCAGCAGAAGATACCGGGACAGGGTCGGGCAGCCCCAGCATTTT
D gene: TRBD1
clone size: many
J gene: TRBJ1-5
V gene: TRBV28

CDR3 protein: CASSYSSGDSGNTIYF
CDR3 DNA: TGTGCCAGCAGTTACTCTTCAGGGGATTCTGGAAACACCATATATTTT
D gene: .
clone size: .
J gene: TRBJ1-3
V gene: TRBV6-5

CDR3 protein: CASSTRGTQETQYF
CDR3 DNA: TGTGCCAGCAGCACCAGGGGGACCCAAGAGACCCAGTACTTC
D gene: TRBD1
clone size: many
J gene: TRBJ2-5
V gene: TRBV28

CDR3 protein: CASSQLSGPKTYEQYF
CDR3 DNA: TGCGCCAGCAGCCAATTGTCGGGACCGAAGACCTACGAGCAGTACTTC
D gene: .
clone size: .
J gene: TRBJ2-7
V gene: TRBV4-3

CDR3 protein: CASSLPEGSTNYGYTF
CDR3 DNA: TGTGCCAGCAGTTTGCCTGAGGGGAGTACTAACTATGGCTACACCTTC
D gene: .
clone size: .
J gene: TRBJ1-2
V gene: TRBV28

CDR3 protein: CASGQGGGELFF
CDR3 DNA: TGTGCCAGCGGACAGGGTGGCGGGGAGCTGTTTTTT
D gene: TRBD1
clone size: few
J gene: TRBJ2-2
V gene: TRBV6-2/TRBV6-3

CDR3 protein: CASRTGFEAFF
CDR3 DNA: TGTGCCAGTAGGACAGGGTTCGAAGCTTTCTTT
D gene: TRBD1
clone size: many
J gene: TRBJ1-1
V gene: TRBV19

CDR3 protein: CASSHGATFGNTEAFF
CDR3 DNA: TGTGCCAGCAGCCACGGCGCCACATTCGGGAACACTGAAGCTTTCTTT
D gene: .
clone size: many
J gene: TRBJ1-1
V gene: TRBV6-2/TRBV6-3

CDR3 protein: CASKWNGVQTQYF
CDR3 DNA: TGTGCCAGCAAGTGGAATGGGGTACAGACCCAGTACTTC
D gene: .
clone size: many
J gene: TRBJ2-5
V gene: TRBV28

CDR3 protein: CATSRESDNSPLHF
CDR3 DNA: TGTGCCACCAGCAGAGAGTCCGACAATTCACCCCTCCACTTT
D gene: .
clone size: many
J gene: TRBJ1-6
V gene: TRBV15

CDR3 protein: CASSLLGGTGANVLTF
CDR3 DNA: TGCGCCAGCAGCTTGTTAGGTGGGACGGGGGCCAACGTCCTGACTTTC
D gene: .
clone size: many
J gene: TRBJ2-6
V gene: TRBV5-1

CDR3 protein: CASSESIHYGYTF
CDR3 DNA: TGTGCCAGCAGTGAAAGTATCCACTATGGCTACACCTTC
D gene: .
clone size: few
J gene: TRBJ1-2
V gene: TRBV6-1

CDR3 protein: CASSWWTGVNTEAFF
CDR3 DNA: TGTGCCAGCAGTTGGTGGACAGGGGTGAACACTGAAGCTTTCTTT
D gene: TRBD1
clone size: many
J gene: TRBJ1-1
V gene: TRBV28

CDR3 protein: CAWRKQVGFYEQYF
CDR3 DNA: TGTGCCTGGAGAAAACAGGTGGGGTTCTACGAGCAGTACTTC
D gene: .
clone size: many
J gene: TRBJ2-7
V gene: TRBV30

CDR3 protein: CASSEGHLDTEAFF
CDR3 DNA: TGTGCCAGCAGCGAGGGCCACCTAGACACTGAAGCTTTCTTT
D gene: .
clone size: many
J gene: TRBJ1-1
V gene: TRBV7-6